This T cell receptor beta chain was captured by sequencing in a study of blood T cells in healthy people across ages. Using a J-beta primer mix together with a sample-barcoded 5' primer, a second PCR was run for about 7 to 12 cycles. A single record per CDR3 protein comes from TCRdb applying MiXCR to the 5' RACE reads. The sample records approximately 1,700,000 distinct CDR3 sequences, roughly 43% being singletons. CDR1 and CDR2 from the germline V gene are LGHNA and YNFKEQ. This CDR3 has 16 amino acids. Comment on this clonotype: An end of the junction differs from the germline gene, which may be a read error.

This sequence joins TRBV4-2 and TRBJ1-4; D perhaps matches TRBD1 (6 bases). This clonotype was obtained from a human donor in good health. Material: blood. Here the CDR3 reads CASSQEPGGEGEKRFF. CDR3 nucleotide sequence: TGTGCCAGCAGCCAAGAACCCGGGGGCGAGGGTGAAAAACGGTTTTTT.